This T cell receptor beta chain is from a study of T cell repertoires in cytomegalovirus infection. Study-wide context: Shared public TCR beta signatures pointed to both CMV infection and a matching HLA type.

The CDR3 spans 13 residues. Trimming pared 3 bases from V and 5 bases from J, leaving 10 bases between. Study-level results: Based on cumulative public TCR beta family frequency, carriers of CMV plus the relevant HLA were identified. Ex vivo responses were dominated by HLA-C-restricted CMV-specific TCR beta clonotypes.

TCRdb re-called the reads through MiXCR, storing one row per CDR3 protein. Among roughly 500,000 distinct CDR3 sequences listed, around 11% were seen once. This clonotype was counted at least ten times. The target antigen is unknown. Sequenced sample: PBMCs. This sequence was found in a human donor in good health (CMV status not recorded). Some clones in this sample may be carry-over from other donors' samples. J is TRBJ2-5 and V is TRBV12-3 or TRBV12-4; no firm D call. The CDR3: CASSFSGPETQYF. CDR3 in DNA: TGTGCCAGCAGTTTTTCCGGTCCGGAGACCCAGTACTTC.